This T cell receptor (beta chain) was captured by sequencing in a study of cytomegalovirus exposure and HLA in healthy donors. The wider study: The Caucasian-associated ancestry cluster held under 90% of 398 genotyped donors.

60 Vbeta and 13 Jbeta primers were used in PCR. Repertoires were generated with immunoSEQ multiplex PCR, while TCRdb's copy carries only in-frame clones and drops some. The profile shows 100,000 or so clones, about 75% of them singletons. The CDR3 consists of 11 residues. CDR1 and CDR2 from the germline V gene are DFQATT and SNEGSKA (reference sequence). This clonotype originated in a male donor in good health and CMV-seropositive. The V call is TRBV20-1, the J call TRBJ2-7, with D maybe TRBD1 (6 bases). The source material was PBMCs. The CDR3 loop reads CSTGNPSEQYF. CDR3 nucleotide sequence: TGCAGCACAGGGAATCCTTCCGAGCAGTACTTC.